The clone carrying this T cell receptor beta chain was detected ten times or more. Its antigen is not identified. Trimming removed 4 bases at V and 7 bases at J, with 11 bases between. CDR1 is LNHNV, CDR2 YYDKDF, per germline (reference sequence). This CDR3 is built from 12 residues. RNA transcripts provided the source from which TCR beta CDR3 regions were amplified. A set of HTBI primers served as the primers for a first-round RT-PCR of the TCR CDR3. Using its own MiXCR run on the multiplex PCR reads, TCRdb lists one record per CDR3 protein. The table includes 450,000 to 700,000 distinct CDR3 sequences, roughly 50% detected once. The record originates from a study of T cells in Graves' hyperthyroidism and ophthalmopathy. Study-wide results and limits: Prediction of ophthalmopathy progression came a median approximately 6 months pre-onset. Ophthalmopathy was separated from stable hyperthyroidism by a 13 V-J model. Most clonotypes that expanded in the thyroid above 0.001 also showed up in blood.

Thyroid ultrasound and orbital computed tomography, with clinical symptoms and serum thyroxine and TRAb, informed diagnoses. The sample taken for sequencing was peripheral blood or thyroid tissue (not recorded which). The sequence derives from an adult woman with Graves' disease, either hyperthyroidism or ophthalmopathy (not recorded which). V usage is TRBV15 and J usage is TRBJ2-7, with no clear D. The CDR3 reads CATSTSLGEQYF. In nucleotides, the CDR3 is TGTGCCACCAGCACAAGTCTGGGTGAGCAGTACTTC. Complete variable domain (other parts from reference TRBV15 and TRBJ2-7): DAMVIQNPRYQVTQFGKPVTLSCSQTLNHNVMYWYQQKSSQAPKLLFHYYDKDFNNEADTPDNFQSRRPNTSFCFLDIRSPGLGDTAMYLCATSTSLGEQYFGPGTRLTVT.